This T cell receptor (beta chain) was identified in a study of cytomegalovirus exposure and HLA in healthy donors. Study-wide findings and caveats: Cytomegalovirus-associated TCR beta chains were listed, numbering roughly 150. The study found most TCR sequences rare, yet found some public TCRs in many donors.

CDR1 MNHNS and CDR2 SASEGT come from the germline V gene. CDR3 length equals 14 residues. The germline V and J ends were trimmed by 7 bases and 0 bases, with 10 bases remaining between them. This clone was seen more than once but under ten times. Its target is not known. Method: immunoSEQ multiplex PCR; TCRdb's copy keeps in-frame clones and lacks some. The sample contains 150,000 to 200,000 clones, roughly 84% of which appear only once. This TCR derives from a man in his late teens or twenties in good health and CMV-seropositive. V and J are TRBV6-1 and TRBJ2-1, with D tentatively TRBD2 (5 bases). Sequencing input: PBMCs. CDR3 in DNA: TGTGCCAGCATGAGGACTGCCTCCTACAATGAGCAGTTCTTC. It yields the protein CASMRTASYNEQFF.